The 21 T cell receptor beta chains presented below share a single source sample, sequenced in a study of CD8+ T cells in alopecia areata. As the sequencing template, cDNA was produced by extracting RNA and reverse transcribing it. Some clones are missing from TCRdb's copy, which holds only in-frame ones; the method was immunoSEQ multiplex PCR. Of roughly 150,000 clones detected, about 54% appear once; the ten largest clones hold under 5.5%. Sequencing used CD4+ T cells sorted from blood. Every receptor here comes from a human donor in good health.

This CDR3 is CASSSGLAKNIQYF. For the CDR3, the DNA is TGCGCCAGCAGCTCAGGGCTAGCCAAAAACATTCAGTACTTC. The V gene is TRBV5-1, the J gene TRBJ2-4; TRBD1 might be the D (5 bases). CDR1 SGHRS and CDR2 YFSETQ come from the germline V gene. The CDR3 runs 14 residues. Trimming took off 3 bases at V and 0 bases at J, with 7 bases between the two ends. Filled out from reference TRBV5-1 and TRBJ2-4, the complete variable domain reads KAGVTQTPRYLIKTRGQQVTLSCSPISGHRSVSWYQQTPGQGLQFLFEYFSETQRNKGNFPGRFSGRQFSNSRSEMNVSTLELGDSALYLCASSSGLAKNIQYFGAGTRLSVL.

This clone was found a few times. The V gene is TRBV29-1, the J gene TRBJ2-5, with D tentatively TRBD2 (5 bases). V dropped 6 bases and J dropped 5 bases, with 10 bases sitting between them. Germline V gene sequence: CDR1 SQVTM, CDR2 ANQGSEA. The CDR3 runs to 11 residues. The CDR3 DNA follows: TGCAGCGTGTGGACTCGGGAGACCCAGTACTTC. The encoded protein is CSVWTRETQYF.

The rearrangement joins TRBV7-9 to TRBJ2-5; 12 bases fit TRBD2. This CDR3 contains 14 residues. The V and J ends lost 6 bases and 4 bases, in that order; junction bases with no gene match: 3. Germline lookup yields CDR1 SEHNR and CDR2 FQNEAQ (reference sequence). Here the CDR3 reads CASSRLAGVETQYF. CDR3 DNA sequence: TGTGCCAGCAGTCGACTAGCGGGAGTAGAGACCCAGTACTTC.

This rearrangement joins TRBV10-2 to TRBJ2-7, with 7 bases lining up with TRBD2. V dropped 4 bases and J dropped 3; count of bases not matched to a gene: 6. Germline values: CDR1 WSHSY, CDR2 SAAADI. This CDR3 comprises 14 residues. The CDR3 reads CASSGFASGYEQYF. For the CDR3, the DNA is TGCGCCAGCAGTGGTTTTGCTAGCGGCTACGAGCAGTACTTC.

In this sample, this clone turned up a few times. This chain links TRBV29-1 with TRBJ1-2; 8 bases match TRBD1. Germline CDR1 and CDR2: SQVTM and ANQGSEA. The V and J ends lost 6 bases and 6 bases, in that order; junction bases with no gene match: 6. The CDR3 is made up of 12 amino acids. The CDR3: CSVSGQGHGYTF. DNA of the CDR3: TGCAGCGTAAGCGGACAGGGACATGGCTACACCTTC.

This chain uses TRBV19 with TRBJ2-2; 9 bases agree with TRBD1. Germline V gene data show CDR1 as LNHDA and CDR2 as SQIVND (reference sequence). Unmatched junction bases numbered 6, after V lost 10 bases and J lost 6 bases. CDR3 length: 13 amino acids. The CDR3 protein is CATSRDRAGELFF. CDR3 sequence (DNA): TGTGCCACGAGCCGGGACAGGGCCGGGGAGCTGTTTTTT.

The chain uses TRBV4-2 and TRBJ2-6; possible D gene TRBD1, 6 bases. Germline V gene lookup returns CDR1 LGHNA and CDR2 YNFKEQ. V lost 9 bases to trimming and J lost 0 bases, with 15 bases between them. The CDR3 has 16 residues. This CDR3 is CASGGRALSGANVLTF. CDR3 DNA sequence: TGTGCCAGTGGGGGCAGGGCCCTCTCTGGGGCCAACGTCCTGACTTTC.

This clone has only a few counts. The V call is TRBV5-6, the J call TRBJ2-1, with TRBD2 matching 7 bases. Germline CDR1 is SGHDT and CDR2 is YYEEEE. Trimming cost V 1 base and J 8 bases; bases outside gene matches: 6. The length of the CDR3 is 14 residues. CDR3 residues: CASSLTSDGDEQFF. CDR3 DNA sequence: TGTGCCAGCAGCTTGACTAGCGATGGGGATGAGCAGTTCTTC.

The chain combines TRBV5-1 with TRBJ2-5, with 8 bases that match TRBD1. Germline-derived CDR1 and CDR2 are SGHRS and YFSETQ. V lost 4 bases, J lost 3 bases, and 8 bases stayed unmatched. This CDR3 is 15 amino acids long. The CDR3 sequence: CASSPHRGKEETQYF. The CDR3 nucleotides are TGCGCCAGCAGCCCTCACAGGGGGAAGGAAGAGACCCAGTACTTC.

V usage is TRBV7-3 and J usage is TRBJ2-6; D unresolved. CDR3 size: 14 residues. The germline gives CDR1 SGHTA, CDR2 FQGTGA. V dropped 5 bases and J dropped 2 bases, with 7 bases sitting between them. The CDR3 DNA is TGTGCCAGCAGCCCTACTCCTGGGGCCAACGTCCTGACTTTC. Its translation: CASSPTPGANVLTF. Based on the CDR3 plus reference TRBV7-3 and TRBJ2-6, the full variable domain is GAGVSQTPSNKVTEKGKYVELRCDPISGHTALYWYRQSLGQGPEFLIYFQGTGAADDSGLPNDRFFAVRPEGSVSTLKIQRTERGDSAVYLCASSPTPGANVLTFGAGSRLTVL.

The chain joins TRBV6-6 to TRBJ1-5, with D perhaps matching TRBD1 (5 bases). The end of the DNA fits TRBJ2-3 better, so the J call may be wrong. CDR3 length equals 11 residues. CDR1 and CDR2 (germline): MNHNY, SVGAGI (reference sequence). Here the CDR3 reads CASSPQQVQYF. CDR3 DNA sequence: TGTGCCAGCAGTCCTCAACAGGTTCAGTATTTT.

The chain combines TRBV9 with TRBJ1-1, with a weak D call TRBD1 (5 bases). Germline V gene data show CDR1 as SGDLS and CDR2 as YYNGEE. The CDR3 runs to 15 residues. Between the trimmed V and J ends, which lost 0 bases and 3 bases, there was a span of 12 bases. The CDR3 region is CASSVASTAYTEAFF. CDR3 nucleotide sequence: TGTGCCAGCAGCGTAGCCTCGACAGCCTACACTGAAGCTTTCTTT.

This chain joins TRBV13 and TRBJ2-7; TRBD1 matches at 7 bases. The ends lost 5 bases at V and 1 base at J; junction bases unmatched: 5. This CDR3 has 14 amino acids. From germline, CDR1 is PRHDT and CDR2 FYEKMQ (reference sequence). The CDR3 DNA reads TGTGCCAGCAGCCTCCGGACAGGATCCTACGAGCAGTACTTC. Translated, it gives CASSLRTGSYEQYF.

The chain employs TRBV23-1 and TRBJ2-3; D not resolved. TRBV23-1 belongs to the ORF category, with a function that is uncertain. The CDR3 is 12 residues long. Trimming left V 4 bases short and J 4 bases short, with 6 bases between. The CDR3 region is CASSRDPDTQYF. The CDR3 DNA is TGCGCCAGCAGTCGGGATCCAGATACGCAGTATTTT.

This chain links TRBV30 with TRBJ2-1; D is perhaps TRBD2 (5 bases). V gave up 5 bases and J gave up 10 bases, with 12 bases separating them. Germline CDR1 and CDR2: GTSNPN and SVGIG (reference sequence). CDR3 length equals 11 residues. CDR3 in amino acids: CAWALSGEQFF. The CDR3 bases are TGTGCCTGGGCACTATCGGGAGAGCAGTTCTTC.

The V call is TRBV28, the J call TRBJ2-3, with 7 nucleotides matching TRBD2. Germline loops: CDR1 MDHEN, CDR2 SYDVKM. Trimming cost V 11 bases and J 3 bases; bases outside gene matches: 5. The CDR3 has 12 residues. The DNA of the CDR3 is TGTGCCGGGGGGGGTAGGACAGATACGCAGTATTTT. It encodes CAGGGRTDTQYF.

CDR3 residues: CASSQSSYEQYF. CDR3 sequence (DNA): TGTGCCAGCAGCCAATCATCCTACGAGCAGTACTTC. The chain employs TRBV14 and TRBJ2-7; D remains ambiguous. Trimming shortened V by 2 bases and J by 1 base, and 3 bases separated the two germline ends. The germline V gene encodes CDR1 SGHDN and CDR2 FVKESK. There are 12 residues in the CDR3.

The chain has TRBV29-1 and TRBJ2-7, with 10 positions matching TRBD1. The V gene's germline CDR1 is SQVTM and CDR2 ANQGSEA. With V trimmed by 7 bases and J by 6 bases, 12 bases remained unmatched. This CDR3 has 14 residues. CDR3 in amino acids: CSARIGTGVGEQYF. The CDR3 region has the DNA TGCAGCGCCCGAATCGGGACAGGGGTGGGCGAGCAGTACTTC.

In its sample, this clone was seen a few times. In nucleotides, the CDR3 is TGCAGCGTGACGACCGGACAGGGGGAGACCCAGTACTTC. Translated: CSVTTGQGETQYF. The chain couples TRBV29-1 to TRBJ2-5; the match to TRBD1 covers 9 bases. J gave up 5 bases and V 6 bases, and 7 bases lay outside the gene matches. CDR1 and CDR2 (germline): SQVTM, ANQGSEA. There are 13 residues in the CDR3.

The V call is TRBV5-6, the J call TRBJ1-2; D is ambiguous. Trimming cost V 0 bases and J 1 base, with 10 bases left between them. This CDR3 spans 15 amino acids. CDR1 and CDR2 (germline): SGHDT, YYEEEE. The CDR3 DNA follows: TGTGCCAGCAGCTTGGGGCACCTCGGTAACTATGGCTACACCTTC. This sequence encodes CASSLGHLGNYGYTF.

This chain connects TRBV2 to TRBJ2-5; D unclear. Trimming stripped 7 bases from V and 3 bases from J, with 12 bases between. The CDR3 is 13 amino acids. Germline assignment: CDR1 SNHLY and CDR2 FYNNEI. CDR3 sequence (DNA): TGTGCCAGCAACCTGGGAAGAAAAGAGACCCAGTACTTC. The encoded protein is CASNLGRKETQYF.